These 11 T cell receptor beta chains came from one sample sequenced in a study of shared clonotypes between healthy human individuals. Only in-frame clones appear in the TCRdb table, and some are missing; sequencing was by immunoSEQ multiplex PCR. The repertoire consists of 2 million to 3 million clones, with more than 85% occurring once and the leading ten covering 0.35% to 0.45%. Sequenced sample: naive CD4+ T cells from PBMCs. The sample's subset: CD45RA+ positively selected. Every receptor here comes from a man aged 18 to 30 in good health. Some clones in this sample may be carry-over from other donors' samples.

There are a few counts of this clone. This rearrangement joins TRBV5-1 to TRBJ1-5, with D possibly TRBD1 on 5 matching bases. The CDR3 has 14 amino acids. Germline CDR1 and CDR2: SGHRS and YFSETQ. Trimming cost V 3 bases and J 6 bases, with 13 bases left between them. The CDR3 protein is CASSYDQGSQPQHF. The CDR3, as DNA: TGCGCCAGCAGCTACGACCAGGGCAGTCAGCCCCAGCATTTT.

CDR3 nucleotides: TGTGCCAGCAGCTTAAGGGGGGCAGTTAATGCCTACGAGCAGTACTTC. Amino acid sequence: CASSLRGAVNAYEQYF. The genes are TRBV11-2 and TRBJ2-7, with D perhaps matching TRBD1 or TRBD2 (6 bases each). Germline CDR1 SGHAT, CDR2 FQNNGV. This CDR3 comprises 16 residues. V gave up 2 bases and J gave up 2 bases, with 16 bases separating them. The full variable domain, with the rest looked up from reference TRBV11-2 and TRBJ2-7, is EAGVAQSPRYKIIEKRQSVAFWCNPISGHATLYWYQQILGQGPKLLIQFQNNGVVDDSQLPKDRFSAERLKGVDSTLKIQPAKLEDSAVYLCASSLRGAVNAYEQYFGPGTRLTVT.

The rearrangement links TRBV29-1 to TRBJ2-3; 11 bases fit TRBD2. V was clipped by 6 bases and J by 5 bases; unmatched bases: 1. Germline values: CDR1 SQVTM, CDR2 ANQGSEA. The CDR3 extends over 12 amino acids. For the CDR3, the DNA is TGCAGCGTGGGGACTAGCGGAGATACGCAGTATTTT. It encodes CSVGTSGDTQYF.

This chain links TRBV6-1 with TRBJ2-6; no definite D call. The CDR3 consists of 14 residues. Trimming removed 2 bases at V and 2 bases at J, with 4 bases between. Germline V gene lookup returns CDR1 MNHNS and CDR2 SASEGT. CDR3 residues: CASSEQTGANVLTF. The CDR3 nucleotides read TGTGCCAGCAGTGAACAGACTGGGGCCAACGTCCTGACTTTC.

Regarding this clone: Other DNA sequences from this sample encode an identical CDR3 as well. The chain combines TRBV29-1 with TRBJ1-2; TRBD1 might be the D (5 bases). The CDR3 covers 11 residues. The V and J ends lost 6 bases and 4 bases respectively, with 9 bases between them. Looked up from germline, CDR1 is SQVTM and CDR2 is ANQGSEA. CDR3 sequence (DNA): TGCAGCGTCGGGGACGGCTATGGCTACACCTTC. Its protein product is CSVGDGYGYTF.

The chain links TRBV7-9 to TRBJ1-2, with unresolved D. Per germline, CDR1 SEHNR and CDR2 FQNEAQ (reference sequence). CDR3 size: 14 residues. V was clipped by 5 bases and J by 0 bases, with 10 bases between them. The CDR3 sequence is CASSARLTNYGYTF. The DNA for the CDR3 is TGTGCCAGCAGCGCCCGCCTGACTAACTATGGCTACACCTTC.

The chain joins TRBV4-1 to TRBJ1-3; D is unresolved. V gave up 1 base and J gave up 0 bases, with 4 bases separating them. The CDR3 is made up of 14 amino acids. Germline V gene lookup returns CDR1 MGHRA and CDR2 YSYEKL. The CDR3: CASSQVFSGNTIYF. In DNA form, the CDR3 reads TGCGCCAGCAGCCAAGTCTTCTCTGGAAACACCATATATTTT.

J is TRBJ2-7 and V is TRBV7-9, with D unclear. CDR1 SEHNR and CDR2 FQNEAQ come from the germline V gene (reference sequence). The CDR3 loop spans 13 amino acids. Trimming stripped 6 bases from V and 1 base from J, with 10 bases between. The CDR3 coding sequence is TGTGCCAGCAGTTTGGACGGTTCCTACGAGCAGTACTTC. It yields the protein CASSLDGSYEQYF. Looking up the rest from reference TRBV7-9 and TRBJ2-7 gives the full variable domain: DTGVSQNPRHKITKRGQNVTFRCDPISEHNRLYWYRQTLGQGPEFLTYFQNEAQLEKSRLLSDRFSAERPKGSFSTLEIQRTEQGDSAMYLCASSLDGSYEQYFGPGTRLTVT.

J is TRBJ2-1 and V is TRBV4-1; 11 bases align to TRBD2. The length of the CDR3 is 16 residues. Per the germline V gene, CDR1 is MGHRA and CDR2 is YSYEKL. Trimming at V came to 1 base and at J to 8 bases, leaving 7 bases not matched to a gene. The CDR3 sequence: CASSQVIAGGPYEQFF. CDR3 nucleotide sequence: TGCGCCAGCAGCCAAGTGATAGCGGGAGGGCCCTATGAGCAGTTCTTC.

Comments on this clone: The same CDR3 also results from other DNA sequences found in this sample. This sequence joins TRBV28 and TRBJ1-1, with unresolved D. Looked up from germline, CDR1 is MDHEN and CDR2 is SYDVKM. Trimming took off 2 bases at V and 1 base at J, with 8 bases between the two ends. This CDR3 has 14 amino acids. The CDR3 coding sequence is TGTGCCAGCAGTTTAGTCCCTGAGAACACTGAAGCTTTCTTT. Its translation: CASSLVPENTEAFF.

The chain combines TRBV4-2 with TRBJ2-6, with 11 bases aligning to TRBD1. Unmatched junction bases numbered 6, after V lost 3 bases and J lost 2 bases. The germline V gene encodes CDR1 LGHNA and CDR2 YNFKEQ. The CDR3 loop spans 18 amino acids. The CDR3 loop reads CASSQGWDRGTGANVLTF. The CDR3 region has the DNA TGTGCCAGCAGCCAGGGGTGGGACAGGGGGACTGGGGCCAACGTCCTGACTTTC.